What follows are 6 T cell receptor beta chains derived from one specimen sequenced in a study of blood T cells in healthy people across ages. A sample-barcoded 5' primer and a J-beta primer mix were used in a second PCR of roughly 7 to 11 cycles. Using its own MiXCR run on the 5' RACE reads, TCRdb lists one record per CDR3 protein. Among 1.2 million to 1.5 million distinct CDR3 sequences listed, approximately 40% were seen once. The sequenced sample was blood. These receptors all stem from a woman aged 18-29 years in good health.

This clonotype was recorded once. This chain joins TRBV20-1 and TRBJ1-2; TRBD1 matches at 9 bases. There are 13 residues in the CDR3. J was trimmed by 6 bases and V by 2 bases; bases with no gene match: 4. Germline-derived CDR1 and CDR2 are DFQATT and SNEGSKA (reference sequence). The CDR3 sequence is CSARPRTGDGYTF. The CDR3 DNA is TGCAGTGCTAGACCCAGGACAGGGGATGGCTACACCTTC.

The V gene is TRBV29-1, the J gene TRBJ2-1, with D perhaps matching TRBD1 (6 bases). V lost 6 bases, J lost 5 bases, and 14 bases lay in between. CDR1 is SQVTM, CDR2 ANQGSEA, per germline. CDR3 length: 13 amino acids. This chain's CDR3 is CSVAQDSHNEQFF. The CDR3 nucleotides are TGCAGCGTGGCCCAGGACAGTCACAATGAGCAGTTCTTC.

The rearrangement uses TRBV20-1 and TRBJ2-5; 11 bases map to TRBD1. The CDR3 spans 17 residues. Trimming removed 2 bases from V and 1 base from J; junction bases left unmatched: 9. Per the germline V gene, CDR1 is DFQATT and CDR2 is SNEGSKA (reference sequence). The CDR3 DNA follows: TGCAGTGCTAGACACGCCCTCGGACAGGGGGCCCAAGAGACCCAGTACTTC. Translating it yields CSARHALGQGAQETQYF.

This clonotype was picked up one time. The rearrangement joins TRBV2 to TRBJ2-7, with TRBD1 matching over 9 bases. Trimming removed 1 base from V and 2 bases from J; junction bases left unmatched: 3. Germline CDR1 and CDR2: SNHLY and FYNNEI. The CDR3 runs 15 residues. The CDR3 loop is CASSEGQGVAYEQYF. CDR3 nucleotides: TGTGCCAGCAGTGAAGGACAGGGGGTAGCCTACGAGCAGTACTTC.

This chain joins TRBV25-1 and TRBJ1-1; no reliable D call. Germline-derived CDR1 and CDR2 are MGHDK and SYGVNS. The CDR3 contains 13 residues. Trimming pared 0 bases from V and 4 bases from J, leaving 6 bases between. The CDR3 DNA sequence: TGTGCCAGCAGTGAATACAGCAGCACTGAAGCTTTCTTT. Translated: CASSEYSSTEAFF.

This clonotype was detected a few times. The chain recombines TRBV7-2 with TRBJ1-5; no clear D gene. Germline CDR1 reads SGHTA; CDR2 reads FQGNSA. V lost 5 bases, J lost 3 bases, and 11 bases lay in between. CDR3 size: 14 residues. CDR3 bases: TGTGCCAGCAGCCGGACCAGACTCAATCAGCCCCAGCATTTT. It is translated as CASSRTRLNQPQHF.